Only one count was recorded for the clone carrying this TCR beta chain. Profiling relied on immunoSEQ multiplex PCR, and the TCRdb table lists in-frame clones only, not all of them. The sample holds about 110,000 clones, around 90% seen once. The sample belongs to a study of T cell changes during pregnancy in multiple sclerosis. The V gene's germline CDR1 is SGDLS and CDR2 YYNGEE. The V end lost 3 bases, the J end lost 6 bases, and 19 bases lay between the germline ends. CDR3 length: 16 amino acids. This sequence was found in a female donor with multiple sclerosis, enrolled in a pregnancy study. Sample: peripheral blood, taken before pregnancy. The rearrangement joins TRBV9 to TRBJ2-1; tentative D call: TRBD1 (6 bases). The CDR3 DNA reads TGTGCCAGCAGCGCATATCCCGGAACAGGGATCAATGAGCAGTTCTTC. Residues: CASSAYPGTGINEQFF.